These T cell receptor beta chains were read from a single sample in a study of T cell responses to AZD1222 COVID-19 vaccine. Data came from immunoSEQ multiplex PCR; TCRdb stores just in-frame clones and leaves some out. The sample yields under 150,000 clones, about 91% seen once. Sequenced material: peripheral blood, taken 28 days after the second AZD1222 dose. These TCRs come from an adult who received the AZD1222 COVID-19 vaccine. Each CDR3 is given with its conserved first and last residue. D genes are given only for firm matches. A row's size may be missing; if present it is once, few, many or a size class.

CDR3 DNA: TGTGCCAGTAGTATTGACAGGGGGCCCTCCTACGAGCAGTACTTC
CDR3 protein: CASSIDRGPSYEQYF
D gene: TRBD1
J gene: TRBJ2-7
V gene: TRBV19
clone size: NA

CDR3 DNA: TGTGCCAGCTCACCACTGCCGGACAGGGTGAATTCACCCCTCCACTTT
CDR3 protein: CASSPLPDRVNSPLHF
D gene: TRBD1
J gene: TRBJ1-6
V gene: TRBV18
clone size: NA

CDR3 DNA: TGTGCCAGCAGTTACGAAAGCACGGGACTAGCGGGATTGACCGGGGAGCTGTTTTTT
CDR3 protein: CASSYESTGLAGLTGELFF
D gene: TRBD2
J gene: TRBJ2-2
V gene: TRBV7-8
clone size: once

CDR3 DNA: TGTGCCAGCAGTAGTAAGGGAGGACAGCCCCAGCATTTT
CDR3 protein: CASSSKGGQPQHF
D gene: NA
J gene: TRBJ1-5
V gene: TRBV2
clone size: NA

CDR3 DNA: TGTGCCAGCAGCTCCAGAGGCTACACCTTC
CDR3 protein: CASSSRGYTF
D gene: NA
J gene: TRBJ1-2
V gene: TRBV7-2
clone size: NA

CDR3 DNA: TGTGCCAGCAGCCTCCTACAGGGATGGAACTCTGAAGCTTTCTTT
CDR3 protein: CASSLLQGWNSEAFF
D gene: NA
J gene: TRBJ1-1
V gene: TRBV6-2/TRBV6-3
clone size: NA

CDR3 DNA: TGTGCCAGCAGTTATAGCCGGGGGGGTAGGAACACTGAAGCTTTCTTT
CDR3 protein: CASSYSRGGRNTEAFF
D gene: NA
J gene: TRBJ1-1
V gene: TRBV28
clone size: NA

CDR3 DNA: TGTGCCAGCAGTTCCATGGGCAGGGGAAACACCATATATTTT
CDR3 protein: CASSSMGRGNTIYF
D gene: NA
J gene: TRBJ1-3
V gene: TRBV28
clone size: NA

CDR3 DNA: TGTGCCAGTAGTATAGGTGATAGCGGGAGGGCCGGTGAGCAGTTCTTC
CDR3 protein: CASSIGDSGRAGEQFF
D gene: TRBD2
J gene: TRBJ2-1
V gene: TRBV19
clone size: once

CDR3 DNA: TGTGCCACCAGTCGCTCGAGGCGGGACCGTAACTCTGGAAACACCATATATTTT
CDR3 protein: CATSRSRRDRNSGNTIYF
D gene: NA
J gene: TRBJ1-3
V gene: TRBV24-1
clone size: few

CDR3 DNA: TGCGCCAGCAGTATTAGCCCGCTAGCCAAAAACATTCAGTACTTC
CDR3 protein: CASSISPLAKNIQYF
D gene: NA
J gene: TRBJ2-4
V gene: TRBV5-1
clone size: NA

CDR3 DNA: TGTGCCAGCAGCCGGACAGGACTAGCGAGTACCTACGAGCAGTACTTC
CDR3 protein: CASSRTGLASTYEQYF
D gene: TRBD2
J gene: TRBJ2-7
V gene: TRBV7-8
clone size: NA

CDR3 DNA: TGTGCCAGCAGCTTGATCCTAGCGGGAACCGGGGAGCTGTTTTTT
CDR3 protein: CASSLILAGTGELFF
D gene: TRBD2
J gene: TRBJ2-2
V gene: TRBV5-8
clone size: NA

CDR3 DNA: TGTGCCAGCAGCTCCTCAGGAGAGACCCAGTACTTC
CDR3 protein: CASSSSGETQYF
D gene: NA
J gene: TRBJ2-5
V gene: TRBV7-9
clone size: NA

CDR3 DNA: TGTGCCAGCAGTGGTATCAAGGTCGTTGGGCAGCCCCAGCATTTT
CDR3 protein: CASSGIKVVGQPQHF
D gene: NA
J gene: TRBJ1-5
V gene: TRBV2
clone size: NA

CDR3 DNA: TGTGCCAGCAGCCTACTGCAAGCCAAAAACATTCAGTACTTC
CDR3 protein: CASSLLQAKNIQYF
D gene: NA
J gene: TRBJ2-4
V gene: TRBV7-9
clone size: NA

CDR3 DNA: TGTGCCAGCAGTTCCACTAGCGGGAGCCGGGGGGATACGCAGTATTTT
CDR3 protein: CASSSTSGSRGDTQYF
D gene: TRBD2
J gene: TRBJ2-3
V gene: TRBV27
clone size: NA

CDR3 DNA: TGTGCCAGCAGCTCCACAAGCTCTGGAAACACCATATATTTT
CDR3 protein: CASSSTSSGNTIYF
D gene: NA
J gene: TRBJ1-3
V gene: TRBV5-4
clone size: NA

CDR3 DNA: TGTGCCAGCAGCTTGGCTAGCGGGGAAGAGACCCAGTACTTC
CDR3 protein: CASSLASGEETQYF
D gene: TRBD2
J gene: TRBJ2-5
V gene: TRBV7-9
clone size: NA

CDR3 DNA: TGTGCCAGTAGTATACTACAGGGATCCGCAGAGACCCAGTACTTC
CDR3 protein: CASSILQGSAETQYF
D gene: NA
J gene: TRBJ2-5
V gene: TRBV19
clone size: NA

CDR3 DNA: TGTGCCAGCAGTCTCCTGACAGGGGGAGGCTACACCTTC
CDR3 protein: CASSLLTGGGYTF
D gene: TRBD1
J gene: TRBJ1-2
V gene: TRBV28
clone size: NA

CDR3 DNA: TGCGCCAGCAGCTTGGTACAGGGGGTATACAATGAGCAGTTCTTC
CDR3 protein: CASSLVQGVYNEQFF
D gene: TRBD1
J gene: TRBJ2-1
V gene: TRBV5-1
clone size: NA

CDR3 DNA: TGTGCCAGCAGTCGGACAGGGTTTTATGGCTACACCTTC
CDR3 protein: CASSRTGFYGYTF
D gene: TRBD1
J gene: TRBJ1-2
V gene: TRBV2
clone size: NA

CDR3 DNA: TGCGCCAGCAGTCATAGTACCCGCCCAGGGGAACAAAAAACCGGGGAGCTGTTTTTT
CDR3 protein: CASSHSTRPGEQKTGELFF
D gene: NA
J gene: TRBJ2-2
V gene: TRBV23-1
clone size: NA

CDR3 DNA: TGTGCCAGCAGCTTCTCGGGCTCCAACACCGGGGAGCTGTTTTTT
CDR3 protein: CASSFSGSNTGELFF
D gene: NA
J gene: TRBJ2-2
V gene: TRBV11-3
clone size: NA

CDR3 DNA: TGTGCCAGTAGTACTGGGGACAGCTTGAACACTGAAGCTTTCTTT
CDR3 protein: CASSTGDSLNTEAFF
D gene: TRBD1
J gene: TRBJ1-1
V gene: TRBV19
clone size: NA

CDR3 DNA: TGTGCCAGTAGTTCCAGCGGAGGGTTTTTGTACGAGCAGTACTTC
CDR3 protein: CASSSSGGFLYEQYF
D gene: NA
J gene: TRBJ2-7
V gene: TRBV19
clone size: NA

CDR3 DNA: TGTGCCAGTAGCCGGGACAGGGGGCACGAGCAGTACTTC
CDR3 protein: CASSRDRGHEQYF
D gene: TRBD1
J gene: TRBJ2-7
V gene: TRBV19
clone size: NA

CDR3 DNA: TGTGCCAGCAGCTCCCGCATACAGGGGGCAAGTAATTCACCCCTCCACTTT
CDR3 protein: CASSSRIQGASNSPLHF
D gene: TRBD1
J gene: TRBJ1-6
V gene: TRBV7-9
clone size: NA

CDR3 DNA: TGTGCCAGTAGTCTAAACCGGGACGGCAATGAAAAACTGTTTTTT
CDR3 protein: CASSLNRDGNEKLFF
D gene: NA
J gene: TRBJ1-4
V gene: TRBV19
clone size: NA

CDR3 DNA: TGTGCCAGCAGCTTGACAGCGGGAGGGTCCAATGAGCAGTTCTTC
CDR3 protein: CASSLTAGGSNEQFF
D gene: TRBD2
J gene: TRBJ2-1
V gene: TRBV7-3
clone size: NA

CDR3 DNA: TGCAGCGTTGGGTTCCCCCCGTTTGTGGGCTCAGCTGAAGCTTTCTTT
CDR3 protein: CSVGFPPFVGSAEAFF
D gene: NA
J gene: TRBJ1-1
V gene: TRBV29-1
clone size: NA

CDR3 DNA: TGTGCCAGCAGAATACAGGGGGTTAGGGCCTATGGCTACACCTTC
CDR3 protein: CASRIQGVRAYGYTF
D gene: TRBD1
J gene: TRBJ1-2
V gene: TRBV28
clone size: NA

CDR3 DNA: TGTGCCAGCAGCTTGGATTTACAGGCCCAGTACTTC
CDR3 protein: CASSLDLQAQYF
D gene: NA
J gene: TRBJ2-5
V gene: TRBV5-4
clone size: NA

CDR3 DNA: TGTGCCAGCCGCGCCCAGGGTAACGGACCAGCTTTCTTT
CDR3 protein: CASRAQGNGPAFF
D gene: NA
J gene: TRBJ1-1
V gene: TRBV12-3/TRBV12-4
clone size: once

CDR3 DNA: TGTGCCAGCAGCTTAGGTCCTAGGGGACAAGAGACCCAGTACTTC
CDR3 protein: CASSLGPRGQETQYF
D gene: NA
J gene: TRBJ2-5
V gene: TRBV7-2
clone size: NA

CDR3 DNA: TGTGCCAGCAGCTTTCAGGGGGACTATGGCTACACCTTC
CDR3 protein: CASSFQGDYGYTF
D gene: TRBD1
J gene: TRBJ1-2
V gene: TRBV5-6
clone size: NA

CDR3 DNA: TGCAGCGTTGTTTATGGGGCCACAGATACGCAGTATTTT
CDR3 protein: CSVVYGATDTQYF
D gene: NA
J gene: TRBJ2-3
V gene: TRBV29-1
clone size: NA

CDR3 DNA: TGTGCCAGCAGCTTAGTTGGGACTAGTCTAAGCAATCAGCCCCAGCATTTT
CDR3 protein: CASSLVGTSLSNQPQHF
D gene: NA
J gene: TRBJ1-5
V gene: TRBV7-2
clone size: NA

CDR3 DNA: TGTGCCAGCATGACTTACCTCACCGTATCGCAGCCCCAGCATTTT
CDR3 protein: CASMTYLTVSQPQHF
D gene: NA
J gene: TRBJ1-5
V gene: TRBV28
clone size: NA

CDR3 DNA: TGTGCCAGCAGTTTATCAGGGGGGGCCACCTATGGCTACACCTTC
CDR3 protein: CASSLSGGATYGYTF
D gene: TRBD1
J gene: TRBJ1-2
V gene: TRBV28
clone size: NA

CDR3 DNA: TGTGCCAGCAGCTTCCCTGGGGTTGGAGGCACAGATACGCAGTATTTT
CDR3 protein: CASSFPGVGGTDTQYF
D gene: NA
J gene: TRBJ2-3
V gene: TRBV13
clone size: NA

CDR3 DNA: TGCGCCAGCAGCTTGGTCTCGGGAGGGAATTCACCCCTCCACTTT
CDR3 protein: CASSLVSGGNSPLHF
D gene: NA
J gene: TRBJ1-6
V gene: TRBV5-1
clone size: NA

CDR3 DNA: TGTGCCAGCAGCCCGGGGAGGGAAGAGACCCAGTACTTC
CDR3 protein: CASSPGREETQYF
D gene: TRBD2
J gene: TRBJ2-5
V gene: TRBV28
clone size: NA

CDR3 DNA: TGTGCCAGCAGCTTAAGCGGCGGATCGGTCGTGGTGGGGGAGCTGTTTTTT
CDR3 protein: CASSLSGGSVVVGELFF
D gene: NA
J gene: TRBJ2-2
V gene: TRBV13
clone size: NA

CDR3 DNA: TGTGCCAGCAGTGAAGGATACGAGCAGTACTTC
CDR3 protein: CASSEGYEQYF
D gene: NA
J gene: TRBJ2-7
V gene: TRBV6-1
clone size: NA

CDR3 DNA: TGTGCCACCAGCAGAGCGGGGGGACTGAGGCCCGGGGAGCTGTTTTTT
CDR3 protein: CATSRAGGLRPGELFF
D gene: TRBD2
J gene: TRBJ2-2
V gene: TRBV15
clone size: NA

CDR3 DNA: TGTGCCAGCAGTTCCCCCCGACGGGGTGGCTACACCTTC
CDR3 protein: CASSSPRRGGYTF
D gene: NA
J gene: TRBJ1-2
V gene: TRBV28
clone size: NA

CDR3 DNA: TGTGCCAGCAGCCAGAACCGGGACTACAATGAGCAGTTCTTC
CDR3 protein: CASSQNRDYNEQFF
D gene: NA
J gene: TRBJ2-1
V gene: TRBV4-2
clone size: NA

CDR3 DNA: TGCGCCAGCAGCCGCAGGGGAACAGTTGAAGCTTTCTTT
CDR3 protein: CASSRRGTVEAFF
D gene: NA
J gene: TRBJ1-1
V gene: TRBV5-1
clone size: NA

CDR3 DNA: TGTGCCAGCAGCCCTTTCCGGGACATGGGGAATAATTCACCCCTCCACTTT
CDR3 protein: CASSPFRDMGNNSPLHF
D gene: NA
J gene: TRBJ1-6
V gene: TRBV7-8
clone size: NA

CDR3 DNA: TGTGCCACTAACGCTGGAGCTCTAGCGGCCGGAAGCTCTGGGGCCAACGTCCTGACTTTC
CDR3 protein: CATNAGALAAGSSGANVLTF
D gene: TRBD2
J gene: TRBJ2-6
V gene: TRBV28
clone size: NA

CDR3 DNA: TGTGCTGCTTGGGGGACTAGCGGTTACACCGGGGAGCTGTTTTTT
CDR3 protein: CAAWGTSGYTGELFF
D gene: TRBD2
J gene: TRBJ2-2
V gene: TRBV6-5
clone size: NA

CDR3 DNA: TGCGCCAGCAGCTTGACTAGCGGGAGAGCCTATGAGCAGTTCTTC
CDR3 protein: CASSLTSGRAYEQFF
D gene: TRBD2
J gene: TRBJ2-1
V gene: TRBV5-1
clone size: NA

CDR3 DNA: TGTGCCAGTAGTATGGACAGAGCAAACACTGAAGCTTTCTTT
CDR3 protein: CASSMDRANTEAFF
D gene: NA
J gene: TRBJ1-1
V gene: TRBV19
clone size: once

CDR3 DNA: TGTGCCAGCAGCTTAAAACAGGGTACCACCGGGGAGCTGTTTTTT
CDR3 protein: CASSLKQGTTGELFF
D gene: NA
J gene: TRBJ2-2
V gene: TRBV7-3
clone size: NA

CDR3 DNA: TGCAGTGCCAGTCTGGGGGGGAACACTGAAGCTTTCTTT
CDR3 protein: CSASLGGNTEAFF
D gene: NA
J gene: TRBJ1-1
V gene: TRBV20-1
clone size: NA